These 2 T cell receptor beta chains were sequenced from one sample in a study of identical twins. In TCRdb, the 5' RACE reads were re-called with MiXCR into one record per CDR3 protein. The sample has about 900,000 distinct CDR3 sequences; around 12% are singletons. The same data also contributed to another study, on yellow fever vaccine responses in identical twins.

The material sequenced was PBMCs. The receptors were gathered from a woman aged 18-29 years in good health.

This clonotype was detected ten times or more. V usage is TRBV6-1 and J usage is TRBJ2-3; possible D gene TRBD2, 5 bases. This CDR3 spans 13 amino acids. CDR1 is MNHNS, CDR2 SASEGT, per germline. Trimming took 8 bases from V and 4 from J, leaving 13 bases between them. In nucleotides, the CDR3 is TGTGCCAGCGGGCGACGGGATCCAGATACGCAGTATTTT. Translated, it gives CASGRRDPDTQYF.

This clonotype turned up a few times. This sequence joins TRBV12-3 or TRBV12-4 and TRBJ2-7, with 8 bases aligning to TRBD1. Germline trimming cut 6 bases from V and 3 bases from J; bases unmatched to any gene: 7. This CDR3 has 14 residues. The CDR3 region is CASRPGTGIYEQYF. CDR3 bases: TGTGCCAGCAGACCCGGGACAGGCATCTACGAGCAGTACTTC.